This T cell receptor beta chain is drawn from a study of Graves' ophthalmopathy and Graves' hyperthyroidism. Overall study findings and caveats: Clonotypes were expanded in thyroid at above 0.001 frequency, and most also appeared in blood.

Germline assignment: CDR1 SGHDT and CDR2 YYEEEE. Germline trimming cut 0 bases from V and 4 bases from J; bases unmatched to any gene: 5. CDR3 length: 16 amino acids. The authors amplified TCR beta CDR3 regions from RNA transcripts. The first-round RT-PCR employed HTBI primers together with the Qiagen OneStep RT-PCR kit. A multiplex PCR was then performed as the second round. TCRdb reanalysed the multiplex PCR reads using MiXCR and keeps one entry per CDR3 protein. The sample lists approximately 1.2 million distinct CDR3 sequences; less than 45% were seen once. Points on this clonotype: The target antigen is unknown.

The sample consisted of peripheral blood or thyroid tissue (not recorded which). V is TRBV5-6 and J is TRBJ1-5, with 9 bases lining up with TRBD1. This clonotype was obtained from an adult man with Graves' hyperthyroidism. In nucleotides, the CDR3 is TGTGCCAGCAGCTTGGGGACAGGGGAGGGGAATCAGCCCCAGCATTTT. Its translation: CASSLGTGEGNQPQHF. The variable domain in full, with the rest retrieved from reference TRBV5-6 and TRBJ1-5, is DAGVTQSPTHLIKTRGQQVTLRCSPKSGHDTVSWYQQALGQGPQFIFQYYEEEERQRGNFPDRFSGHQFPNYSSELNVNALLLGDSALYLCASSLGTGEGNQPQHFGDGTRLSIL.